This paragraph covers one T cell receptor (beta chain) sequence. Its antigen is currently unknown. This sample stems from a study of OX40 agonist ivuxolimab in advanced cancers. Study summary: Of mixed ages from about 20 to 80 and averaging about 56 years, the group was roughly 85% male.

Excluded were patients having autoimmune disease history or systemic immunosuppression. Study-wide results and caveats: There was clonal expansion of CD4+ and CD8+ blood T cells by week 6 at 0.1 to 3.0 mg/kg.

V was clipped by 3 bases and J by 0 bases; unmatched bases: 4. Germline assignment: CDR1 KGHSH and CDR2 LQKENI. The CDR3 contains 17 residues. Assay: immunoSEQ multiplex PCR; the TCRdb copy retains only in-frame clones and omits some. The sample shows around 70,000 clones, 84% of them seen only once. The sample here was CD4+ or CD8+ T cells sorted from blood, taken in a trial of the OX40 agonist ivuxolimab. The J gene is TRBJ2-3, the V gene TRBV18, with 12 bases lining up with TRBD2. This sequence was found in an adult with an advanced solid tumor such as melanoma, head and neck, liver or kidney cancer. The DNA for the CDR3 is TGTGCCAGCTCACCCAGACTAGCGGGGGAAAGCACAGATACGCAGTATTTT. Its translation is CASSPRLAGESTDTQYF.